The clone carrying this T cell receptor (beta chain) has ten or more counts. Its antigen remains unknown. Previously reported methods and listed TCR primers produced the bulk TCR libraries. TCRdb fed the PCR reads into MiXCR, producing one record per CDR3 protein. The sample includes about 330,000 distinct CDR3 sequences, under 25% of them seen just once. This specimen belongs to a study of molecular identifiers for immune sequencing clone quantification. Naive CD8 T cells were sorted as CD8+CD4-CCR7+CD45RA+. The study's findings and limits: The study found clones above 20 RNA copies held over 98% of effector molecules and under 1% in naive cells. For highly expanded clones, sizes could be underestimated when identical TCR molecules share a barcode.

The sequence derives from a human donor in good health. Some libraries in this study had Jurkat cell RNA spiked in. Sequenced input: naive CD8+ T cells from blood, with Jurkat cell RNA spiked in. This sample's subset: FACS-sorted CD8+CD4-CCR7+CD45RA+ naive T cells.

The CDR3 DNA sequence: TGTGCCACCAGCAGAGATTTTGGGTCTGGAAACACCATATATTTT. This encodes CATSRDFGSGNTIYF. The chain uses TRBV15 and TRBJ1-3; D uncertain. Germline lookup yields CDR1 LNHNV and CDR2 YYDKDF (reference sequence). CDR3 length: 15 amino acids. V dropped 0 bases and J dropped 1 base, with 7 bases sitting between them. Together with reference TRBV15 and TRBJ1-3, the CDR3 gives the full variable domain: DAMVIQNPRYQVTQFGKPVTLSCSQTLNHNVMYWYQQKSSQAPKLLFHYYDKDFNNEADTPDNFQSRRPNTSFCFLDIRSPGLGDTAMYLCATSRDFGSGNTIYFGEGSWLTVV.